This TCR beta chain emerged from a study of cytomegalovirus exposure and HLA in healthy donors. V dropped 3 bases and J dropped 2; count of bases not matched to a gene: 2. CDR3 length equals 15 residues. The germline V gene has CDR1 SNHLY and CDR2 FYNNEI. A remark on this clone: As yet, its antigen is unknown.

A multiplex PCR was run with 60 Vbeta primers and 13 Jbeta primers. Clones were sequenced by immunoSEQ multiplex PCR, and TCRdb holds only the in-frame ones, with some missing. Of tens of thousands of clones listed, about four fifths are singletons. Notes on the study in general: Presence/absence analyses supposed approximately even sequencing depth among donors.

The rearrangement links TRBV2 to TRBJ2-2, with TRBD1 identical over 8 bases. The sequenced sample consisted of PBMCs. The receptor was isolated from a young man in good health and CMV-seronegative. The CDR3 spells CASSDRGQNTGELFF. The CDR3 DNA sequence: TGTGCCAGCAGTGACAGGGGGCAAAACACCGGGGAGCTGTTTTTT.